The clone carrying this T cell receptor beta chain was seen a handful of times. The antigen is unknown. The table came from immunoSEQ multiplex PCR; TCRdb's copy has only in-frame clones and leaves some out. The table shows 220,000 or so clones, with around 80% occurring only once. The CDR3 runs to 15 residues. V gave up 2 bases and J gave up 4 bases; unmatched junction bases: 6. Germline CDR1 MNHNS, CDR2 SASEGT. This sample is part of a study of cytomegalovirus exposure and HLA in healthy donors. Points from the study as a whole: In vitro, a few CMV-associated chains proved specific for CMV antigens.

This clonotype was sampled from a woman in her twenties or thirties in good health and CMV-seropositive. The sequencing sample was made of PBMCs. V gene TRBV6-1 combines with J gene TRBJ2-7, with TRBD1 matching 9 bases. The CDR3 protein is CASSESTGGGYEQYF. In DNA form, the CDR3 reads TGTGCCAGCAGTGAATCGACAGGGGGTGGTTACGAGCAGTACTTC.